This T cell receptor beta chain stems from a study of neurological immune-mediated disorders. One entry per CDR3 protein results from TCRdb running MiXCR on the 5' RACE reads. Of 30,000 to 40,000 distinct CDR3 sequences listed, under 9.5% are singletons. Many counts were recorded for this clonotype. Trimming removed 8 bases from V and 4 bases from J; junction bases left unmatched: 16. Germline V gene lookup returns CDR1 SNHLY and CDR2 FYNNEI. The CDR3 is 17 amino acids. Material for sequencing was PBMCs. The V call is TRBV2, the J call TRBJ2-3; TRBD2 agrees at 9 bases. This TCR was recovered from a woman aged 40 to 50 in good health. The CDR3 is CASGGMWVAGVADTQYF. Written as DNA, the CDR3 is TGTGCCAGCGGTGGAATGTGGGTAGCGGGGGTGGCAGATACGCAGTATTTT.